This TCR beta chain was obtained from a study of T cells in Graves' hyperthyroidism and ophthalmopathy (dated 2019 in TCRdb). About the investigation overall: Peripheral blood was sampled at the time of initial diagnosis, prior to any treatment. To identify distinguishing TCR V-J signatures, a discovery cohort of around 100 patients was used, comprising 43 with Graves' ophthalmopathy and approximately 58 with stable Graves' hyperthyroidism. In addition, the study compared T-cell repertoires in thyroid tissue and in blood from roughly six Graves' hyperthyroidism patients. The roughly 100 discovery patients were randomly split 7:3 into training and test sets. TCR Vbeta CDR3 sequencing of 120 to 150 peripheral blood samples (approximately 44 ophthalmopathy, approximately 80 hyperthyroidism and some 17 progressor patients) is reported in the paper. Whether ophthalmopathy could be predicted prospectively was tested in an independent validation cohort made up of roughly 20 hyperthyroidism patients plus 17 patients who later progressed to ophthalmopathy. Once sampling was done, hyperthyroidism patients were given methimazole at a starting dose of 30 mg daily, whereas ophthalmopathy patients were given high-dose intravenous methylprednisolone.

Hyperthyroidism patients were newly diagnosed, with disease duration under 2 months, and aged 18 to 65 years. Any patient with an uncontrolled infection, another autoimmune disease, pregnancy or lactation was excluded. Diagnoses relied on clinical symptoms, serum thyroxine and TRAb, thyroid ultrasound and orbital computed tomography. Blood from progressor patients was drawn when they were first diagnosed with hyperthyroidism, before any ophthalmopathy symptoms appeared. PBMCs were isolated from 7.5 to 10 ml of fresh peripheral blood by Ficoll-Paque density gradient centrifugation. Progressor patients were initially diagnosed with Graves' hyperthyroidism and developed ophthalmopathy during follow-up. Total RNA was extracted with Trizol reagent, and quality was checked on an Agilent 2100 Bioanalyzer. Trimmed from V: 9 bases; trimmed from J: 6 bases; junction bases lacking a gene match: 13. The CDR3, from cysteine to phenylalanine, totals 15 residues. Only the CDR3 region is kept as DNA, spanning 45 bases read in frame from base 1. As encoded in the germline V gene (reference sequence), CDR1 is SEHNR while CDR2 is FQNEAQ.

What the study reported, not specific to this receptor: A 13 V-J signature model separated ophthalmopathy from stable hyperthyroidism, with nearly 90% sensitivity and roughly 81% specificity in cross-validation and 80%/75% in testing. In validation, the model predicted progression to ophthalmopathy a median of approximately 6.6 months before onset, with approximately 71% sensitivity and about 75% specificity. Most expanded thyroid clonotypes (frequency above 0.001) were also detected in blood, a finding suggesting that blood repertoires may reflect thyroid immune responses. No statistical method was used to fix the sample size in advance, and group allocation was not hidden from the investigators.

With regard to this clonotype: It has no known antigen specificity. Base qualities are not at hand, and no much larger clone is one base apart.

The TCR beta CDR3 regions were amplified from the RNA transcripts. For the first round of RT-PCR on the TCR CDR3, the HTBI primer set was used together with the Qiagen OneStep RT-PCR kit. A second multiplex PCR round built the libraries, followed by size selection and purification. Sequencing of the libraries was done on an Illumina HiSeq2000 using paired-end 100 bp reads. The published analysis was carried out like this. SOAPnuke was used to process the raw data, removing reads that contained adapters or uncalled bases, had a mean Phred below 15, or lacked an exact match to the constant primer or identifier. COPE v1.2.5 was used to merge the high-quality paired reads, and each unique nucleotide sequence was defined as a clonotype. MiTCR v1.1 was used to align clonotypes to the IMGT TRBV, TRBD and TRBJ reference segments. Analysis was restricted to V-J combinations with a frequency above 0.0001, which covered 99.2% of repertoires. The TCS score was defined as F50 (clonal expansion) divided by E x V (chaos), with BLOSUM62-based TCRdist calculated between CDR3 peptides within each V-J. Welch's t-statistics and random forest reduced several hundred V-J features to roughly 13, which were used in a naive Bayes classifier (R e1071). TCRdb handled the public reads itself, with Q25 trimming in fastp and clone calling in MiXCR, and kept productive beta chains. Every CDR3 protein is listed once, alongside the most common genes and DNA of its rows. The V and J calls and clone size are TCRdb's, not the authors'. Here the sample has around 700,000 distinct CDR3 sequences; around 20% occur a single time. The biggest ten clones account for 15% to 20% of the sample.

The source material was blood. This clonotype originated in a woman in her forties or fifties with Graves' hyperthyroidism that later progressed to Graves' ophthalmopathy. The chain is made from TRBV7-9 and TRBJ2-1; TRBD1 fits 8 bases in the junction. DNA sequence: TGTGCCAGTTATACGGGGACAGGCGGTGTCAATGAGCAGTTCTTC. Translated, this is CASYTGTGGVNEQFF.